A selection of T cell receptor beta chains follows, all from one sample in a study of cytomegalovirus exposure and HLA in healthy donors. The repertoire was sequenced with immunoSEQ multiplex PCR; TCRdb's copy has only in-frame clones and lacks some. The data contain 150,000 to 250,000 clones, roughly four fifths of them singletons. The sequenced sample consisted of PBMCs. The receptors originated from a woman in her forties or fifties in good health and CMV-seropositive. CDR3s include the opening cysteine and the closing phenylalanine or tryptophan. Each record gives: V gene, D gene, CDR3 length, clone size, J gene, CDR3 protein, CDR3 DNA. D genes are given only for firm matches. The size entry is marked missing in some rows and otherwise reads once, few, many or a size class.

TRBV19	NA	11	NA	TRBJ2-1	CANRSGREQFF	TGTGCCAATAGGAGCGGTCGGGAGCAGTTCTTC
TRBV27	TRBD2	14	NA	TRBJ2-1	CATQGLAGGDEQFF	TGTGCCACCCAGGGACTAGCGGGTGGAGATGAGCAGTTCTTC
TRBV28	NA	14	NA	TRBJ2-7	CASSAPGQLYEQYF	TGTGCCAGCAGTGCGCCGGGACAACTCTACGAGCAGTACTTC
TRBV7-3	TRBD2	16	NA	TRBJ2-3	CASSLKGREPTDTQYF	TGTGCCAGCAGCTTAAAAGGGCGGGAGCCCACAGATACGCAGTATTTT
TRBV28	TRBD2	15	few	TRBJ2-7	CASTVAGYSSYEQYF	TGTGCCAGCACCGTAGCGGGGTATAGCTCCTACGAGCAGTACTTC
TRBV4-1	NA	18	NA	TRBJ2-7	CASSQVLGAPSSYYEQYF	TGCGCCAGCAGCCAAGTTCTGGGAGCCCCCTCCTCTTACTACGAGCAGTACTTC
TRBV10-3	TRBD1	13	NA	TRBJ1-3	CAIIGQVENTIYF	TGTGCCATCATCGGACAGGTGGAAAACACCATATATTTT
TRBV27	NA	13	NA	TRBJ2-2	CASHDTNTGELFF	TGTGCCAGCCATGACACGAACACCGGGGAGCTGTTTTTT
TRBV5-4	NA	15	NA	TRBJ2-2	CASSRESGSTGELFF	TGTGCCAGCAGCAGAGAGAGTGGGAGTACCGGGGAGCTGTTTTTT
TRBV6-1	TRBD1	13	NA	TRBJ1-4	CASLTGGSEKLFF	TGTGCCAGCTTAACAGGGGGCTCTGAAAAACTGTTTTTT
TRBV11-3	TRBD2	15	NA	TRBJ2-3	CASSLKAGGPDTQYF	TGTGCCAGCAGCTTAAAAGCGGGGGGGCCAGATACGCAGTATTTT
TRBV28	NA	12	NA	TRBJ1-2	CASSLPVYGYTF	TGTGCCAGCAGTCTTCCGGTCTATGGCTACACCTTC
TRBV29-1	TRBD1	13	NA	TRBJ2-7	CSVLKDRGYEQYF	TGCAGCGTGCTAAAGGACAGGGGCTACGAGCAGTACTTC
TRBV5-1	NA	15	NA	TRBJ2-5	CASSLGLGSQETQYF	TGCGCCAGCAGCTTGGGCCTTGGGAGTCAAGAGACCCAGTACTTC
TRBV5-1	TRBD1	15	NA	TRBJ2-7	CASSFGDRVPHEQYF	TGCGCCAGCAGCTTTGGAGACAGGGTCCCTCACGAGCAGTACTTC
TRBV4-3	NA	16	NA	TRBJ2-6	CASSQDSLPGANVLTF	TGCGCCAGCAGCCAAGATTCCCTACCTGGGGCCAACGTCCTGACTTTC
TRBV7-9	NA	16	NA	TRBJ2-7	CSSMTYPGLSSYEQYF	TGTTCCAGCATGACCTATCCGGGGTTGAGCTCCTACGAGCAGTACTTC
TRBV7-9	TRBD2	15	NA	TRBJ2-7	CASSSSGRTTYEQYF	TGTGCCAGCAGCTCTAGCGGGAGGACCACCTACGAGCAGTACTTC
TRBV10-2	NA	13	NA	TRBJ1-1	CASSGHMNTEAFF	TGCGCCAGCAGTGGCCACATGAACACTGAAGCTTTCTTT
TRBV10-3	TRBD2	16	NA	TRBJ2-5	CAISEPGRGGQETQYF	TGTGCCATCAGTGAGCCAGGGAGGGGTGGGCAAGAGACCCAGTACTTC
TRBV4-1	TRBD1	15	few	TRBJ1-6	CASSQFGQVGSPLHF	TGCGCCAGCAGCCAATTCGGACAGGTCGGTTCACCCCTCCACTTT
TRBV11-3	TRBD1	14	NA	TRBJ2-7	CASSLGTGAYEQYF	TGTGCCAGCAGCTTAGGGACAGGGGCCTACGAGCAGTACTTC
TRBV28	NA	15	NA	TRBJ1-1	CASSLSPVQGTEAFF	TGTGCCAGCAGTTTATCCCCCGTTCAGGGGACTGAAGCTTTCTTT
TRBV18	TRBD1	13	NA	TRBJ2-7	CASSHGTGYEQYF	TGTGCCAGCTCACACGGGACAGGGTACGAGCAGTACTTC
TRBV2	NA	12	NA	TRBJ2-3	CASSPNTDTQYF	TGTGCCAGCAGCCCCAACACAGATACGCAGTATTTT
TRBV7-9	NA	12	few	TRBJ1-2	CASSLDSYGYTF	TGTGCCAGCAGCTTAGACAGCTATGGCTACACCTTC
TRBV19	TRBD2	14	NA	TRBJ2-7	CASTLAGGSYEQYF	TGTGCCAGTACTCTAGCGGGCGGCTCCTACGAGCAGTACTTC
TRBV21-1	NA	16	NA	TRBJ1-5	CASSSPGDGRSQPQHF	TGTGCCAGCAGCTCCCCGGGGGACGGACGCAGTCAGCCCCAGCATTTT
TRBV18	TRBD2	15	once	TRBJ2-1	CASSPGLAGGGEQFF	TGTGCCAGCTCACCCGGACTAGCGGGGGGCGGTGAGCAGTTCTTC
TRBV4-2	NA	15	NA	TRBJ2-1	CASSQPTGTNNEQFF	TGTGCCAGCAGCCAGCCCACCGGGACAAACAATGAGCAGTTCTTC
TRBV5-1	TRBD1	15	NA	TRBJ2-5	CASRGGQVIQETQYF	TGCGCCAGCAGGGGGGGACAGGTGATCCAAGAGACCCAGTACTTC
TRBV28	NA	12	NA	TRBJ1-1	CASRGGNTEAFF	TGTGCCAGCAGGGGAGGGAACACTGAAGCTTTCTTT
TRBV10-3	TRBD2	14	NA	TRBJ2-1	CAIGAGGGYNEQFF	TGTGCCATCGGTGCGGGAGGGGGCTACAATGAGCAGTTCTTC